Listed below are T cell receptor beta chains from one sample, sequenced in a study of Ad26.COV2.S vaccination and SARS-CoV-2 variants. TCRdb's copy holds only in-frame clones and misses some; the assay was immunoSEQ multiplex PCR. The profile shows 300,000 to 350,000 clones, approximately 86% of them singletons. The source material was peripheral blood, sampled in a trial of Ad26.COV2.S vaccine versus placebo. The receptors stem from a person aged 18 to 65 who received the Ad26.COV2.S COVID-19 vaccine or a placebo. Each CDR3 is given with its conserved first and last residue. A D gene is named only where the DNA matches it firmly.

CDR3 DNA: TGTGCCAGCGGCAGGGCCTCCACCTACGAGCAGTACTTC
CDR3 protein: CASGRASTYEQYF
J gene: TRBJ2-7
D gene: .
V gene: TRBV6-5

CDR3 DNA: TGTGCCAGCAGCTTAACAGGGTTGGGTGAAAAACTGTTTTTT
CDR3 protein: CASSLTGLGEKLFF
J gene: TRBJ1-4
D gene: .
V gene: TRBV13

CDR3 DNA: TGTGCCAGCAGCCGCCCTCATCGGGAGGATCAGCCCCAGCATTTT
CDR3 protein: CASSRPHREDQPQHF
J gene: TRBJ1-5
D gene: .
V gene: TRBV7-3

CDR3 DNA: TGTGCCAGCAGCGCTCAAGGGCAGGCAGCTTTCTTT
CDR3 protein: CASSAQGQAAFF
J gene: TRBJ1-1
D gene: .
V gene: TRBV2

CDR3 DNA: TGTGCCAGCAGCGTAGGCCTAACAGAGACCCAGTACTTC
CDR3 protein: CASSVGLTETQYF
J gene: TRBJ2-5
D gene: .
V gene: TRBV9

CDR3 DNA: TGTGCCAGCAGTTTTACTGAAGGGCCTGGCTACACCTTC
CDR3 protein: CASSFTEGPGYTF
J gene: TRBJ1-2
D gene: .
V gene: TRBV12-3/TRBV12-4

CDR3 DNA: TGTGCCAGCAGTAAACGGACAGGGGGTTACACCGGGGAGCTGTTTTTT
CDR3 protein: CASSKRTGGYTGELFF
J gene: TRBJ2-2
D gene: TRBD1
V gene: TRBV25-1

CDR3 DNA: TGTGCCAGCAGCCCCAGGTCGGCCAGGGTGGGAGAGACCCAGTACTTC
CDR3 protein: CASSPRSARVGETQYF
J gene: TRBJ2-5
D gene: .
V gene: TRBV5-6

CDR3 DNA: TGTGCCAGCAGCCAAGCTGGGGTCGCGCAGCAAGAGACCCAGTACTTC
CDR3 protein: CASSQAGVAQQETQYF
J gene: TRBJ2-5
D gene: .
V gene: TRBV3-1/TRBV3-2

CDR3 DNA: TGTGCCAGCAGCGACGGGGACAGATTGCAAGAGACCCAGTACTTC
CDR3 protein: CASSDGDRLQETQYF
J gene: TRBJ2-5
D gene: TRBD1
V gene: TRBV7-3